One and the same sample provided the 21 T cell receptor beta chains below, sequenced in a study of T cells in Graves' hyperthyroidism and ophthalmopathy. Amplification of TCR beta CDR3 regions was performed using RNA transcripts as template. HTBI primers drove first-round RT-PCR of the TCR CDR3. TCRdb re-derived calls from the multiplex PCR reads in MiXCR, one entry per CDR3 protein. The data hold 500,000 to 700,000 distinct CDR3 sequences, with approximately 15% observed a single time. Sequencing was carried out using blood. The source is a woman between 18 and 30 years old with Graves' hyperthyroidism.

This clonotype was counted between two and nine times. The junction departs from the called germline gene at one end, perhaps through a read error. This chain joins TRBV6-1 and TRBJ2-1; 7 bases match TRBD2. The CDR3 length is 16 residues. CDR1 and CDR2 (germline): MNHNS, SASEGT. CDR3 sequence reads: CTSRPTSAGTYNEQFF. CDR3 nucleotides: TGTACCAGCAGGCCCACTAGCGCGGGAACCTACAATGAGCAGTTCTTC.

This clonotype was observed a few times. V usage is TRBV5-1 and J usage is TRBJ2-3; 7 bases line up with TRBD1. Unmatched junction bases numbered 11, after V lost 4 bases and J lost 3 bases. The germline CDR1 and CDR2 sequences are SGHRS and YFSETQ. This CDR3 is 16 amino acids long. CDR3 in amino acids: CASSPLPGQRTDTQYF. CDR3 coding DNA: TGCGCCAGCAGCCCGCTACCGGGACAGAGGACAGATACGCAGTATTTT.

At least ten counts were recorded for this clonotype. V and J are TRBV11-2 and TRBJ2-5; D remains unclear. Looked up from germline, CDR1 is SGHAT and CDR2 is FQNNGV. Trimming removed 0 bases from V and 4 bases from J, with 6 bases in between. This CDR3 region has 13 residues. The CDR3 DNA is TGTGCCAGCAGCTTAGATAGGCGAGAGACCCAGTACTTC. Translation: CASSLDRRETQYF. The whole variable domain, remainder taken from reference TRBV11-2 and TRBJ2-5, is EAGVAQSPRYKIIEKRQSVAFWCNPISGHATLYWYQQILGQGPKLLIQFQNNGVVDDSQLPKDRFSAERLKGVDSTLKIQPAKLEDSAVYLCASSLDRRETQYFGPGTRLLVL.

There are many counts of this clonotype. This chain uses TRBV18 with TRBJ1-1; D not certain. V lost 2 bases to trimming and J lost 1 base, with 2 bases between them. CDR1 and CDR2 from the germline V gene are KGHSH and LQKENI. The CDR3 totals 12 residues. CDR3 loop: CASSPANTEAFF. Written as DNA, the CDR3 is TGTGCCAGCTCACCAGCGAACACTGAAGCTTTCTTT.

The rearrangement uses TRBV7-2 and TRBJ1-1; 7 nucleotides line up with TRBD1. This CDR3 is 12 amino acids long. Losses at the gene ends were 4 bases for V and 10 bases for J; bases not matched to a gene: 6. Germline V CDR1 and CDR2: SGHTA, FQGNSA. The CDR3 protein is CASSYQGVGAFF. The DNA for the CDR3 is TGTGCCAGCAGCTACCAGGGGGTTGGAGCTTTCTTT.

The rearrangement uses TRBV4-1 and TRBJ1-1; D not certain. Germline V gene sequence: CDR1 MGHRA, CDR2 YSYEKL. V was pared by 1 base and J by 7 bases, with 13 bases between. This CDR3 contains 14 residues. CDR3 protein: CASSQVHVGFEAFF. As DNA, the CDR3 is TGCGCCAGCAGCCAAGTTCATGTGGGATTTGAAGCTTTCTTT.

This clonotype was observed at least ten times. V gene TRBV5-1 combines with J gene TRBJ2-3; maybe TRBD2 (5 bases). Looked up from germline, CDR1 is SGHRS and CDR2 is YFSETQ. Trimming took off 4 bases at V and 4 bases at J, with 16 bases between the two ends. The CDR3 contains 15 residues. CDR3 nucleotide sequence: TGCGCCAGCAGCCCCGGTTGGGCCGGGGCAGATACGCAGTATTTT. Translation gives CASSPGWAGADTQYF.

This clonotype was picked up a small number of times. The chain carries TRBV7-9 and TRBJ2-1; 9 bases match TRBD1. The trim removed 1 base at V and 7 bases at J, leaving 5 bases unmatched. CDR1 SEHNR and CDR2 FQNEAQ come from the germline V gene (reference sequence). The CDR3 covers 15 residues. The CDR3 DNA reads as TGTGCCAGCAGCTTAGTGGGACAGGGACGGAATGAGCAGTTCTTC. Encoded protein: CASSLVGQGRNEQFF.

This clonotype has ten or more counts. The rearrangement links TRBV6-1 to TRBJ1-1; D is unresolved. The germline V gene encodes CDR1 MNHNS and CDR2 SASEGT. V lost 8 bases and J lost 0, with 13 bases in between. The CDR3 consists of 14 residues. This CDR3 is CASGPTELNTEAFF. CDR3 nucleotides: TGTGCCAGCGGTCCCACAGAGCTGAACACTGAAGCTTTCTTT.

In this sample, this clonotype turned up many times. This sequence joins TRBV5-5 and TRBJ1-2; D remains ambiguous. The V gene's germline CDR1 is SGHKS and CDR2 YYEKEE (reference sequence). Trimming pared 4 bases from V and 0 bases from J, leaving 13 bases between. The CDR3 covers 15 residues. The CDR3 loop reads CASSRRGIANYGYTF. CDR3 in DNA: TGTGCCAGCAGCCGCCGTGGAATTGCTAACTATGGCTACACCTTC.

This clonotype was observed a few times. The gene calls are TRBV20-1 and TRBJ1-2, with 8 bases fitting TRBD1. Trimming removed 0 bases from V and 1 base from J; junction bases left unmatched: 10. The CDR3 is made up of 17 amino acids. Germline CDR1 and CDR2: DFQATT and SNEGSKA (reference sequence). CDR3: CSAREPRQGLINYGYTF. Written as DNA, the CDR3 is TGCAGTGCTAGAGAGCCCAGACAGGGGTTGATTAACTATGGCTACACCTTC.

The table lists this clonotype with a few counts. The chain recombines TRBV27 with TRBJ1-2, with no clear D. The V end was cut by 3 bases, the J end by 0 bases, with 8 bases between. CDR1 MNHEY and CDR2 SMNVEV come from the germline V gene (reference sequence). The CDR3 spans 14 residues. The CDR3 coding sequence is TGTGCCAGCAGTTTTACCGGTCCTAACTATGGCTACACCTTC. It translates to CASSFTGPNYGYTF.

This clonotype occurred a few times. The chain uses TRBV10-1 and TRBJ2-5; D call uncertain. The V end was cut by 0 bases, the J end by 4 bases, with 6 bases between. Germline assignment: CDR1 WNHNN and CDR2 SYGVQD (reference sequence). This CDR3 is built from 13 residues. The CDR3 coding sequence is TGCGCCAGCAGTGAGTCCGGCGGAGAGACCCAGTACTTC. Its protein product is CASSESGGETQYF.

There are a few counts of this clonotype. The chain carries TRBV7-9 and TRBJ2-2; 9 bases map to TRBD2. Looked up from germline, CDR1 is SEHNR and CDR2 is FQNEAQ (reference sequence). J was trimmed by 0 bases and V by 5 bases; bases with no gene match: 13. This CDR3 has 19 amino acids. The CDR3 region is CASSPRGTSWGTNTGELFF. The CDR3 coding sequence is TGTGCCAGCAGCCCCCGAGGGACTAGCTGGGGTACGAACACCGGGGAGCTGTTTTTT.

In its sample, this clonotype was seen a few times. The chain recombines TRBV24-1 with TRBJ2-3, with D perhaps TRBD1 or TRBD2 (5 bases each). This CDR3 is built from 20 residues. V dropped 1 base and J dropped 0 bases, with 22 bases sitting between them. Germline lookup yields CDR1 KGHDR and CDR2 SFDVKD. Here the CDR3 DNA reads TGTGCCACCAGTGATTTTTTGATGCAGGGAATACGGGGTAGCACAGATACGCAGTATTTT. It specifies CATSDFLMQGIRGSTDTQYF.

The sample holds a few counts of this clonotype. The J gene is TRBJ2-1, the V gene TRBV4-3; perhaps TRBD1 as D (6 bases). The CDR3 has 15 amino acids. Trimming removed 0 bases at V and 4 bases at J, with 10 bases between. The germline V gene has CDR1 LGHNA and CDR2 YSLEER. The CDR3 nucleotides are TGCGCCAGCAGCCAAGACGTGCAGGGGTACAATGAGCAGTTCTTC. It encodes CASSQDVQGYNEQFF.

This clonotype has ten or more counts. The V gene is TRBV11-2, the J gene TRBJ2-3, with D possibly TRBD2 on 6 matching bases. The CDR3 contains 16 residues. CDR1 is SGHAT, CDR2 FQNNGV, per germline. V was cut by 2 bases and J by 5 bases, with 17 bases left in between. Here the CDR3 DNA reads TGTGCCAGCAGCTTATTGGGAGGAACCTTCGGAGATACGCAGTATTTT. The encoded protein is CASSLLGGTFGDTQYF.

The chain couples TRBV12-3 or TRBV12-4 to TRBJ1-3; 7 bases fit TRBD1. CDR3 length equals 15 residues. V gave up 1 base and J gave up 1 base; unmatched junction bases: 1. This CDR3 reads CASSLEGQSGNTIYF. CDR3 nucleotides: TGTGCCAGCAGTTTAGAGGGACAGTCTGGAAACACCATATATTTT.

This clonotype was observed many times. The gene calls are TRBV5-8 and TRBJ1-1, with no clear D. CDR1 and CDR2 (germline): SGHTS, YDEGEE. This CDR3 comprises 13 residues. The ends were cut back, 4 bases at V and 0 bases at J, with 7 bases in the middle. The CDR3, as DNA: TGTGCCAGCAGCCCGGAACTGAACACTGAAGCTTTCTTT. Its translation: CASSPELNTEAFF.

V gene TRBV20-1 combines with J gene TRBJ2-2; unclear D gene. This CDR3 region has 13 residues. Germline V gives CDR1 DFQATT, CDR2 SNEGSKA (reference sequence). V lost 8 bases, J lost 3 bases, and 13 bases lay in between. The CDR3 coding sequence is TGCAGTCCACAAGAACGTGACACCGGGGAGCTGTTTTTT. It is translated as CSPQERDTGELFF.

This clonotype occurred a few times. The CDR3 protein is CATSKDRGSEKLFF. CDR3 coding DNA: TGTGCCACCAGCAAAGACAGGGGAAGTGAAAAACTGTTTTTT. The J gene is TRBJ1-4, the V gene TRBV15, with 8 bases matching TRBD1. The CDR3 has 14 amino acids. J lost 7 bases, V lost 4 bases, and 5 bases had no gene match. From germline, CDR1 is LNHNV and CDR2 YYDKDF (reference sequence).